The 6 T cell receptor beta chains below all came from one sample that was sequenced in a study of blood T cell repertoires in COVID-19. Profiling relied on immunoSEQ multiplex PCR, and the TCRdb table lists in-frame clones only, not all of them. Found here are 150,000 or so clones, 90% of them singletons; the top ten hold approximately 0.48%. Material for sequencing was peripheral blood. The receptors here all came from a man aged 45-65 years with acute or convalescent COVID-19.

CDR3 DNA: TGTGCCAGCAGCCAAGTGAACAGTCACTATGGCTACACCTTC. It is translated as CASSQVNSHYGYTF. The chain couples TRBV14 to TRBJ1-2, with D unresolved. This CDR3 has 14 residues. The V gene's germline CDR1 is SGHDN and CDR2 FVKESK. Trimming removed 1 base at V and 3 bases at J, with 9 bases between.

V is TRBV29-1 and J is TRBJ2-6; D gene uncertain. The CDR3 covers 17 residues. The V and J ends lost 4 bases and 0 bases respectively, with 16 bases between them. CDR1 and CDR2 (germline): SQVTM, ANQGSEA. The chain's CDR3 is CSVVFRGSHSGANVLTF. CDR3 nucleotides: TGCAGCGTTGTGTTTCGCGGAAGTCACTCTGGGGCCAACGTCCTGACTTTC. The entire variable domain, with the rest obtained from reference TRBV29-1 and TRBJ2-6, is as follows: SAVISQKPSRDICQRGTSLTIQCQVDSQVTMMFWYRQQPGQSLTLIATANQGSEATYESGFVIDKFPISRPNLTFSTLTVSNMSPEDSSIYLCSVVFRGSHSGANVLTFGAGSRLTVL.

The chain recombines TRBV7-2 with TRBJ2-7; 9 bases are shared with TRBD1. Germline-derived CDR1 and CDR2 are SGHTA and FQGNSA. The V and J ends lost 5 bases and 5 bases, in that order; junction bases with no gene match: 7. CDR3 size: 14 residues. CDR3 amino acids: CASSHIGTGNEQYV. The DNA for the CDR3 is TGTGCCAGCAGCCACATAGGGACAGGGAACGAGCAGTACGTC.

The chain is built from TRBV6-6 and TRBJ2-6; D unclear. The V gene lost 7 bases and the J gene lost 0 bases, with 7 bases spanning the gap. CDR3 length: 14 amino acids. The germline V gene has CDR1 MNHNY and CDR2 SVGAGI (reference sequence). Written as DNA, the CDR3 is TGTGCCAGCACCCCATTCTCTGGGGCCAACGTCCTGACTTTC. This translates into CASTPFSGANVLTF.

This sequence joins TRBV6-5 and TRBJ1-4; 7 bases map to TRBD1. This CDR3 has 16 residues. The germline V gene has CDR1 MNHEY and CDR2 SVGAGI. The V gene end was trimmed by 3 bases and the J gene end by 7 bases; junction bases not matched to a gene: 11. The CDR3 region is CASSYKPATGSEKLFF. The CDR3 nucleotides are TGTGCCAGCAGTTATAAGCCAGCGACAGGGAGTGAAAAACTGTTTTTT.

This chain joins TRBV29-1 and TRBJ2-5, with TRBD2 matching over 10 bases. The germline V gene encodes CDR1 SQVTM and CDR2 ANQGSEA. The CDR3 has 15 residues. J gave up 4 bases and V 3 bases, and 8 bases lay outside the gene matches. DNA for the CDR3: TGCAGCGTTGAGGCTAGCGGGGGCCCCGGAGAGACCCAGTACTTC. Its protein product is CSVEASGGPGETQYF.